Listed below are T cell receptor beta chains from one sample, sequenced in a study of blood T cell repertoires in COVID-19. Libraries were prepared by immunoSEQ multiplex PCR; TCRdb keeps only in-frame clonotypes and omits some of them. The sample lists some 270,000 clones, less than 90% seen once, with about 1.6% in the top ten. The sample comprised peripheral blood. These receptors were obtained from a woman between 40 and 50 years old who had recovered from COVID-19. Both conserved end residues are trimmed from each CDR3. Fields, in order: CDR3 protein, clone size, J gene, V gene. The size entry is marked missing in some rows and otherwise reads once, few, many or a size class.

CDR3: ASSVTRNTEAF
size: .
J: TRBJ1-1
V: TRBV9

CDR3: ASSRSAVSTDTQY
size: .
J: TRBJ2-3
V: TRBV6-5

CDR3: AWSAEHHNSPLH
size: .
J: TRBJ1-6
V: TRBV30

CDR3: ASSQDPGDRDIQY
size: few
J: TRBJ2-4
V: TRBV4-2

CDR3: ASSLAGYYEQY
size: few
J: TRBJ2-7
V: TRBV28

CDR3: ASSSDQGGLGTDTQY
size: .
J: TRBJ2-3
V: TRBV5-1

CDR3: ASSSRGTGAPLH
size: .
J: TRBJ1-6
V: TRBV13

CDR3: ASSLDRSDGYT
size: .
J: TRBJ1-2
V: TRBV5-6

CDR3: ASSLDTLNTEAF
size: once
J: TRBJ1-1
V: TRBV28

CDR3: ASSLPGQGFSSPLH
size: .
J: TRBJ1-6
V: TRBV28